The sequence of this TCR beta chain was determined in a study of OX40 agonist ivuxolimab in advanced cancers. Study information: While on treatment, patients had intravenous ivuxolimab at 0.01 to 10 mg/kg every 2 weeks. Three dose-escalation patients had partial responses: one with hepatocellular carcinoma and two with cutaneous melanoma.

For this clone: As yet, its antigen is unknown.

Only in-frame clones appear in the TCRdb table, and some are missing; sequencing was by immunoSEQ multiplex PCR. The table has about 77,000 clones, around 94% seen once; the top ten hold 4.8%. CDR3 length: 16 residues. The germline V gene encodes CDR1 MDHEN and CDR2 SYDVKM. Trimming pared 2 bases from V and 7 bases from J, leaving 18 bases between. General study results and limits: CD8+ T cells showed, on average, more clonal expansion than CD4+ cells.

J is TRBJ1-5 and V is TRBV28; D ambiguous. The TCR comes from an adult with an advanced solid tumor such as melanoma, head and neck, liver or kidney cancer. The sequencing used CD4+ or CD8+ T cells sorted from blood, collected in a trial of the OX40 agonist ivuxolimab. The CDR3 DNA follows: TGTGCCAGCAGTTTAGGGTTTTTCACAGTCCGACAGCCCCAGCATTTT. Encoded protein: CASSLGFFTVRQPQHF.